In this sample, the clone carrying this T cell receptor beta chain turned up once. Regions amplified from RNA transcripts were the TCR beta CDR3 regions. The HTBI primer set drove a first-round RT-PCR of the TCR CDR3. TCRdb re-derived calls from the multiplex PCR reads in MiXCR, one entry per CDR3 protein. The sample records about 640,000 distinct CDR3 sequences, less than 25% being singletons. This entry is derived from a study of T cells in Graves' hyperthyroidism and ophthalmopathy. The receptor was derived from a man aged 25-40 years with Graves' ophthalmopathy. The specimen sequenced was blood.

The CDR3 spells CASSGINSRTDTQYF. CDR3 nucleotide sequence: TGTGCCAGCAGTGGAATTAACTCCCGCACAGATACGCAGTATTTT. The V gene is TRBV9, the J gene TRBJ2-3; no clear D. In germline, CDR1 is SGDLS, CDR2 YYNGEE. The CDR3 sequence is 15 residues long. The V end lost 5 bases, the J end lost 1 base, and 14 bases lay between the germline ends.